This T cell receptor beta chain was captured by sequencing in a study of shared clonotypes between healthy human individuals. Broader study findings: The sole specimen, blood, was sampled, and tissue repertoires likely differ.

CD45RA-negative memory and CD45RA+ naive subsets were split from the CD4+ cells. It was across several immunoSEQ plates that each subset's genomic DNA was evenly split. Clones were read by immunoSEQ multiplex PCR, and TCRdb kept only the in-frame ones, dropping some. This table holds around 2.5 million clones, roughly 93% found once. To note about this clone: Its target is unknown.

The CDR3 consists of 14 residues. CDR1 and CDR2 from the germline V gene are GTSNPN and SVGIG (reference sequence). V shed 5 bases and J shed 0 bases, with 11 bases lying between them. The J gene is TRBJ1-5, the V gene TRBV30; D gene ambiguous. The source material was naive CD4+ T cells from PBMCs. Subset of the sample: CD45RA+ positively selected. This clonotype originated in a young man in good health. Some clones in this sample may be carry-over from other donors' samples. CDR3 region: CAWRGRLSNQPQHF. The CDR3 DNA follows: TGTGCCTGGCGGGGTAGGCTTAGCAATCAGCCCCAGCATTTT. The complete variable domain, with remaining parts taken from reference TRBV30 and TRBJ1-5, reads SQTIHQWPATLVQPVGSPLSLECTVEGTSNPNLYWYRQAAGRGLQLLFYSVGIGQISSEVPQNLSASRPQDRQFILSSKKLLLSDSGFYLCAWRGRLSNQPQHFGDGTRLSIL.